These 12 T cell receptor beta chains share one sample of origin, sequenced in a study of T cell responses to AZD1222 COVID-19 vaccine (dated by TCRdb to 2020 to 2022). The library came from the immunoSEQ multiplex PCR assay. Sourced from immuneACCESS, this table was stored by TCRdb with only in-frame sequences that have V and J called. A share of the clones is absent; for the studies checked, an unresolved V gene accounts for under half, and the remainder has no known explanation. Counted in this sample were roughly 120,000 clones; 86% of them appeared once. The ten largest make up about 3% of the sample. The sample's time point label, decoded: about 28 days (+/-7) after the second vaccine dose. This material consisted of peripheral blood, taken 28 days after the second AZD1222 dose. All receptors come from an adult who received the AZD1222 COVID-19 vaccine.

This sequence joins TRBV4-1 and TRBJ1-2; TRBD1 aligns across 7 bases. This CDR3 is built from 14 residues. Germline V gene lookup returns CDR1 MGHRA and CDR2 YSYEKL. J was trimmed by 5 bases and V by 2 bases; bases with no gene match: 5. The CDR3, as DNA: TGCGCCAGCAGCCAACAGGACAGGAGTTATGGCTACACCTTC. Its translation: CASSQQDRSYGYTF.

V gene TRBV6-5 combines with J gene TRBJ1-2; the match to TRBD1 covers 8 bases. This CDR3 has 15 amino acids. Germline V gene data show CDR1 as MNHEY and CDR2 as SVGAGI. With 1 base clipped from V and 8 bases from J, the junction kept 9 bases outside the gene matches. The CDR3 nucleotides read TGTGCCAGCAGTTACTGGAGGGGACAGGACGACGGCTACACCTTC. Translating gives CASSYWRGQDDGYTF.

This chain uses TRBV3-1 (or the pseudogene TRBV3-2) with TRBJ2-7; maybe TRBD2 (5 bases). V was cut by 3 bases and J by 8 bases, with 11 bases left in between. Germline loops: CDR1 LGHDT, CDR2 YNNKEL (reference sequence). The CDR3 covers 12 residues. As DNA, the CDR3 is TGTGCCAGCAGCCAGGCGAGCGGTCAGCAGTACTTC. This gives the protein CASSQASGQQYF.

The chain carries TRBV3-1 (or the pseudogene TRBV3-2) and TRBJ1-2, with D hard to call. The germline CDR1 and CDR2 sequences are LGHDT and YNNKEL (reference sequence). V lost 0 bases, J lost 5 bases, and 16 bases lay in between. The CDR3 loop spans 16 amino acids. CDR3 in DNA: TGTGCCAGCAGCCAAGATGGATGGGATATGAGGTATGGCTACACCTTC. Amino acids: CASSQDGWDMRYGYTF.

CDR3 DNA: TGTGCCAGCAGCTTGGTCGGGGGTTACAACTACGAGCAGTACTTC. This codes for CASSLVGGYNYEQYF. This sequence joins TRBV5-6 and TRBJ2-7; the D gene is possibly TRBD2 (6 bases). V lost 0 bases and J 3 bases, leaving 13 bases between the germline ends. Germline CDR1 SGHDT, CDR2 YYEEEE. The CDR3 totals 15 residues.

The genes are TRBV3-1 (or the pseudogene TRBV3-2) and TRBJ1-1, with 8 bases identical to TRBD1. The CDR3 has 14 amino acids. J lost 4 bases, V lost 2 bases, and 3 bases had no gene match. The V gene's germline CDR1 is LGHDT and CDR2 YNNKEL (reference sequence). In DNA, the CDR3 is TGTGCCAGCAGCCAATCCACAGGGGGCACTGAAGCTTTCTTT. This gives the protein CASSQSTGGTEAFF.

This clone has a handful of counts. The rearrangement joins TRBV7-8 to TRBJ2-2; 12 bases fit TRBD1. Germline V gene lookup returns CDR1 SGHVS and CDR2 FQNEAQ. The CDR3 loop spans 17 amino acids. The J segment lost 6 bases and the V segment lost 1 base, leaving 6 bases of the junction unmatched. CDR3 DNA sequence: TGTGCCAGCAGCTTAGAGTGGGGACAGGGGGCGTCCGGGGAGCTGTTTTTT. Protein sequence: CASSLEWGQGASGELFF.

V is TRBV3-1 (or the pseudogene TRBV3-2) and J is TRBJ1-4, with D unclear. The V end lost 0 bases, the J end lost 8 bases, and 4 bases lay between the germline ends. The CDR3 covers 12 residues. The germline V gene encodes CDR1 LGHDT and CDR2 YNNKEL (reference sequence). The CDR3 protein is CASSQEEEKLFF. CDR3 in DNA: TGTGCCAGCAGCCAAGAAGAGGAAAAACTGTTTTTT.

The CDR3 reads CASSPNPGTGASGNTIYF. CDR3 coding DNA: TGCGCCAGCAGCCCAAATCCCGGGACAGGAGCCTCTGGAAACACCATATATTTT. V usage is TRBV5-1 and J usage is TRBJ1-3; TRBD1 matches at 8 bases. The CDR3 totals 18 residues. The germline CDR1 and CDR2 sequences are SGHRS and YFSETQ. V dropped 4 bases and J dropped 0; count of bases not matched to a gene: 12.

V and J are TRBV27 and TRBJ2-5; 7 bases map to TRBD1. Germline assignment: CDR1 MNHEY and CDR2 SMNVEV (reference sequence). Trimming cost V 2 bases and J 5 bases; bases outside gene matches: 2. The CDR3 is made up of 13 amino acids. The CDR3 spells CASSLRGQETQYF. Here the CDR3 DNA reads TGTGCCAGCAGTTTACGGGGACAGGAGACCCAGTACTTC.

This sequence joins TRBV27 and TRBJ2-3, with 7 nucleotides matching TRBD2. Germline values: CDR1 MNHEY, CDR2 SMNVEV (reference sequence). The CDR3 runs to 12 residues. With V trimmed by 3 bases and J by 13 bases, 7 bases remained unmatched. The CDR3 loop is CASSFGGGDKYF. CDR3 in DNA: TGTGCCAGCAGTTTCGGCGGGGGTGATAAGTATTTT.

The V and J genes are TRBV14 and TRBJ1-1; 7 bases match TRBD1. From germline, CDR1 is SGHDN and CDR2 FVKESK. The CDR3 totals 16 residues. The junction had 6 bases not matched to a gene; V was cut back by 2 bases and J by 0 bases. The CDR3: CASSQQGVGVNTEAFF. CDR3 nucleotide sequence: TGTGCCAGCAGCCAACAGGGGGTCGGGGTGAACACTGAAGCTTTCTTT.